The entry below gives a single TCR beta chain sequence along with its context. Constant-region reverse primers amplified full-length variable regions, followed by semi-nested Nested Universal Primer A PCR. TCRdb reprocessed the 5' RACE reads with MiXCR, giving one entry per CDR3 protein. The data contain tens of thousands of distinct CDR3 sequences, around a quarter of them singletons. Memory CD4+ cells were defined as CD4+CD45RO+CD25-. This receptor was taken from a female donor with breast cancer. Sequencing was carried out using tumor-infiltrating memory CD4+ T cells sorted from the breast tumor. As to subset: memory CD4+ T cells, CD4+CD45RO+CD25-.

CDR3 amino acids: CASSPEGSANTQYF. The CDR3 DNA sequence: TGTGCCAGCAGCCCCGAGGGTAGCGCAAATACGCAGTATTTT. The genes are TRBV7-3 and TRBJ2-3; maybe TRBD2 (5 bases). CDR1 and CDR2 (germline): SGHTA, FQGTGA. V was shortened by 5 bases and J by 7 bases, with 16 bases between the two germline ends. This CDR3 is 14 amino acids long.